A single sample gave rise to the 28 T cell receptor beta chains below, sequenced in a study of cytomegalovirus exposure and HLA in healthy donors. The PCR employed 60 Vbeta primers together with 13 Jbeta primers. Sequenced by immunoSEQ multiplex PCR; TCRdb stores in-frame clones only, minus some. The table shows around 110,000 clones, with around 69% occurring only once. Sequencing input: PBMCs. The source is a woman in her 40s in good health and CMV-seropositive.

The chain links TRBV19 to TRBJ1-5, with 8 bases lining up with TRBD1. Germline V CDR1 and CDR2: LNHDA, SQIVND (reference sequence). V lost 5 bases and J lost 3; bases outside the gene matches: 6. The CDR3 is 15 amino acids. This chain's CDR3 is CASSRNRGNNQPQHF. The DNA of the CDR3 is TGTGCCAGTAGTCGAAACAGGGGGAACAATCAGCCCCAGCATTTT. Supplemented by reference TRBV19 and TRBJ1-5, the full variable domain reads DGGITQSPKYLFRKEGQNVTLSCEQNLNHDAMYWYRQDPGQGLRLIYYSQIVNDFQKGDIAEGYSVSREKKESFPLTVTSAQKNPTAFYLCASSRNRGNNQPQHFGDGTRLSIL.

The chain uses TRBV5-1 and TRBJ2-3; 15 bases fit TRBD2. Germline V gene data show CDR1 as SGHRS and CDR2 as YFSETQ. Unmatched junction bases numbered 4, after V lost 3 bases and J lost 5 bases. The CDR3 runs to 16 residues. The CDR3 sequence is CASSSPGLAGGDTQYF. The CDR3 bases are TGCGCCAGCAGCTCCCCGGGACTAGCGGGAGGAGATACGCAGTATTTT.

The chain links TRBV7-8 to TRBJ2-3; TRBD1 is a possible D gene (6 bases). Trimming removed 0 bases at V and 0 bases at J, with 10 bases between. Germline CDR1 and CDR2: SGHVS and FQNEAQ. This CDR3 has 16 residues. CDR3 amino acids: CASSLAGTPSTDTQYF. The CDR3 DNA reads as TGTGCCAGCAGCTTAGCCGGGACACCTAGCACAGATACGCAGTATTTT. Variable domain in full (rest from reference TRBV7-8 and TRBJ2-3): GAGVSQSPRYKVAKRGQDVALRCDPISGHVSLFWYQQALGQGPEFLTYFQNEAQLDKSGLPSDRFFAERPEGSVSTLKIQRTQQEDSAVYLCASSLAGTPSTDTQYFGPGTRLTVL.

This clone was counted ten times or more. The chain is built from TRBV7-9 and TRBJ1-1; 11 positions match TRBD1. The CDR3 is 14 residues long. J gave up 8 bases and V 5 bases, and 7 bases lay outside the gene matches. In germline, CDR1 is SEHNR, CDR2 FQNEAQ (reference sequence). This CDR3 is CASSADGQGAEAFF. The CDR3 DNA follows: TGTGCCAGCAGCGCCGACGGACAGGGGGCGGAAGCTTTCTTT.

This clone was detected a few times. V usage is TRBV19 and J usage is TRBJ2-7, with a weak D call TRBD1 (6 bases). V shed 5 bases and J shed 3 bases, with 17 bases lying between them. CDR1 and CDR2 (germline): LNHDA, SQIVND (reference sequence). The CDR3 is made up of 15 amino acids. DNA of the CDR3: TGTGCCAGTAGTTCCCGGGGTAGGGGGAGCTACGAGCAGTACTTC. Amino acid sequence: CASSSRGRGSYEQYF.

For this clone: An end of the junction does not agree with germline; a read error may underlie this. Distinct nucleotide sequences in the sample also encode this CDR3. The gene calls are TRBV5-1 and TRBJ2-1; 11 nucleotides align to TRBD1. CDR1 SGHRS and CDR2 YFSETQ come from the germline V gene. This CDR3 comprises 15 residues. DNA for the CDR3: TGCGCCAGCAGTTTGGGGACAGGGGGCTACAATGAGCAGTTCTTC. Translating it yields CASSLGTGGYNEQFF.

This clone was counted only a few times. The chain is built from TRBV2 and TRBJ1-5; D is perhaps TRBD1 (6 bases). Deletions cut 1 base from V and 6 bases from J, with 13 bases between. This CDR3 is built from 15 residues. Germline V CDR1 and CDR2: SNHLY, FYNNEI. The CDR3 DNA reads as TGTGCCAGCAGTGAAGGAGGGGGTCGCATTCAGCCCCAGCATTTT. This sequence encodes CASSEGGGRIQPQHF.

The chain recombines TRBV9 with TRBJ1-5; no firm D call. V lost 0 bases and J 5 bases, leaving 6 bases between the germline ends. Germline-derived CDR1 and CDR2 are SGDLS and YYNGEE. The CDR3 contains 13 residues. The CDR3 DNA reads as TGTGCCAGCAGCGTAGCTAACGATCAGCCCCAGCATTTT. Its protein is CASSVANDQPQHF.

In DNA form, the CDR3 reads TGTGCCAGCAGCGTAGAACCAACAGGGTTCGGTGAGCAGTTCTTC. Protein product: CASSVEPTGFGEQFF. The chain links TRBV9 to TRBJ2-1, with D tentatively TRBD1 (6 bases). Germline CDR1 is SGDLS and CDR2 is YYNGEE. Trimming took 0 bases from V and 9 from J, leaving 16 bases between them. The CDR3 length is 15 residues.

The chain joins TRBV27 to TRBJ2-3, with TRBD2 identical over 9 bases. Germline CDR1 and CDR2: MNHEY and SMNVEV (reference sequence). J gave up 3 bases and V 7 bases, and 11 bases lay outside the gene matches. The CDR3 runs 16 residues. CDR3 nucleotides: TGTGCCAGCACCGGGTCTAGCGGGGACCTAACAGATACGCAGTATTTT. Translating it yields CASTGSSGDLTDTQYF.

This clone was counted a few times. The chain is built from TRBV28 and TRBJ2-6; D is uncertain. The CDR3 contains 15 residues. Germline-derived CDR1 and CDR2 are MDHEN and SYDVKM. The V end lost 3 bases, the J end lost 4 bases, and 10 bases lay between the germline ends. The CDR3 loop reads CASSFLRAGANVLTF. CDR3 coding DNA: TGTGCCAGCAGTTTTCTAAGAGCAGGGGCCAACGTCCTGACTTTC.

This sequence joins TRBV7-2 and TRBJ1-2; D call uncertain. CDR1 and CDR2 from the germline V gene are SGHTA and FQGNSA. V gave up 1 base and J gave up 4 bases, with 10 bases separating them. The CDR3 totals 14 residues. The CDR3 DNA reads TGTGCCAGCAGCTTAGTGCAACACCTCTATGGCTACACCTTC. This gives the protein CASSLVQHLYGYTF.

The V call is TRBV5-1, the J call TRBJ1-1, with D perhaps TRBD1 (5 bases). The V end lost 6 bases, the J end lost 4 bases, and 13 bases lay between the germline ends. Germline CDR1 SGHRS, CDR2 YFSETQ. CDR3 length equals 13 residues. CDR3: CASTLGGATEAFF. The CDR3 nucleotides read TGCGCCAGCACCCTAGGCGGGGCCACTGAAGCTTTCTTT.

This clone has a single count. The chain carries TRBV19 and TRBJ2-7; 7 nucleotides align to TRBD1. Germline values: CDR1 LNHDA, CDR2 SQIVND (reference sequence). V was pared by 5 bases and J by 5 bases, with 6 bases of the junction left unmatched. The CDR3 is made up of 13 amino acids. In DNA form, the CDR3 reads TGTGCCAGTAGTCCCCGACAGGGCCACGAGCAGTACTTC. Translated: CASSPRQGHEQYF.

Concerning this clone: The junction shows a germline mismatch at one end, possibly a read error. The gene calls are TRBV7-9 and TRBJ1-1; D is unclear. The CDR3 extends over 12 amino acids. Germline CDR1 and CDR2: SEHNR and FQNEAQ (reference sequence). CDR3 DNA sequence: TGTTCCAGCAGCTCTTCAGGAACTGAAGCTTTCTTT. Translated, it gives CSSSSSGTEAFF.

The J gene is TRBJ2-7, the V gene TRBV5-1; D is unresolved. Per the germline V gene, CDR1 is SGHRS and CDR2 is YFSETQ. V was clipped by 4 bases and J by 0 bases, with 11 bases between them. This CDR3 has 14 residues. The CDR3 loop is CASSVTTTSYEQYF. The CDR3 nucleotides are TGCGCCAGCAGCGTGACAACGACCTCCTACGAGCAGTACTTC.

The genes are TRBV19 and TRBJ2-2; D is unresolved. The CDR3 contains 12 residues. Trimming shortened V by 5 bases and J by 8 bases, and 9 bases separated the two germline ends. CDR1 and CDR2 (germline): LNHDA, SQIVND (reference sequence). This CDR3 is CASSQMRGELFF. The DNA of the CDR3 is TGTGCCAGTAGTCAGATGAGGGGGGAGCTGTTTTTT.

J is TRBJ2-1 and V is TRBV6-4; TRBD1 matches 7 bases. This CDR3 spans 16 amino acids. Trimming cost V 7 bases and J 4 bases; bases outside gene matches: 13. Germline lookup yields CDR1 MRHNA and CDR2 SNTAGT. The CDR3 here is CASMRVVGGLYNEQFF. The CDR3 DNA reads TGTGCCAGCATGCGGGTTGTAGGGGGCTTGTACAATGAGCAGTTCTTC.

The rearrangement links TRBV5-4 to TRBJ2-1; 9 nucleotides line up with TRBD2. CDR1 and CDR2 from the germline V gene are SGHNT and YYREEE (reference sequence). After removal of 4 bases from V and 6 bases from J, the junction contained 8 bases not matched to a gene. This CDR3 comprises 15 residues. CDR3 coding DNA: TGTGCCAGCAGCCGAGGTAGCGGGAGCCGCAATGAGCAGTTCTTC. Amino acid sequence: CASSRGSGSRNEQFF.

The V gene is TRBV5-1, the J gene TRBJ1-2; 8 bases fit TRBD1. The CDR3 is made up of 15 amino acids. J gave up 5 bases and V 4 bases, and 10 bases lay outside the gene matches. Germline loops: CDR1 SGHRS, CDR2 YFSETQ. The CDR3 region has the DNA TGCGCCAGCAGCACCGGACAGGGAGAGGGTTATGGCTACACCTTC. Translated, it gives CASSTGQGEGYGYTF.

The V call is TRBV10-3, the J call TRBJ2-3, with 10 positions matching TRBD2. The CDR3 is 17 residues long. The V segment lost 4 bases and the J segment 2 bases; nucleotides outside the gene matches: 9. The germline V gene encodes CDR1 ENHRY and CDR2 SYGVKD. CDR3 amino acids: CAISVLRTSGITDTQYF. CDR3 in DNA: TGTGCCATCAGTGTACTCCGAACTAGCGGGATCACAGATACGCAGTATTTT.

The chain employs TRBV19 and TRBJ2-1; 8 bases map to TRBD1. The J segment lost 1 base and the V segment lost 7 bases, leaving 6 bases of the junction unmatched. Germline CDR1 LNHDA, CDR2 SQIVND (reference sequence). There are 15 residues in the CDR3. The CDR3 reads CASTGTGGSYNEQFF. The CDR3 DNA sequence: TGTGCCAGTACCGGAACAGGGGGGTCCTACAATGAGCAGTTCTTC.

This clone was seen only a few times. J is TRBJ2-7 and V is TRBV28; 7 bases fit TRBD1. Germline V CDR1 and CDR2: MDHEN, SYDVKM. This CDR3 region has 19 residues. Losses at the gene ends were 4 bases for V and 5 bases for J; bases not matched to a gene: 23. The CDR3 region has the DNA TGTGCCAGCAGTTCGCTCTCCCGGGACAGCGCCAAATTTTCCAACGAGCAGTACTTC. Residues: CASSSLSRDSAKFSNEQYF.

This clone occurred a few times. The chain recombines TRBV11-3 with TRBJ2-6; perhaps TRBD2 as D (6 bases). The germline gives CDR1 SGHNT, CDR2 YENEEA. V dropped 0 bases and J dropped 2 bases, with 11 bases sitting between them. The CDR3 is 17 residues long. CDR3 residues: CASSLDRRGTGANVLTF. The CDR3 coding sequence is TGTGCCAGCAGCTTAGATCGGAGGGGAACTGGGGCCAACGTCCTGACTTTC. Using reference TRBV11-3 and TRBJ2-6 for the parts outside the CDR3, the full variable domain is EAGVVQSPRYKIIEKKQPVAFWCNPISGHNTLYWYLQNLGQGPELLIRYENEEAVDDSQLPKDRFSAERLKGVDSTLKIQPAELGDSAVYLCASSLDRRGTGANVLTFGAGSRLTVL.

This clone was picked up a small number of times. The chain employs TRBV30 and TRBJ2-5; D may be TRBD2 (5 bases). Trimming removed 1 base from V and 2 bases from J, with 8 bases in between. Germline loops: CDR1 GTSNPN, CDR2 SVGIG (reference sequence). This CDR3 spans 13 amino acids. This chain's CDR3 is CAWSGTGQETQYF. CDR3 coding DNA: TGTGCCTGGAGTGGGACGGGGCAAGAGACCCAGTACTTC.

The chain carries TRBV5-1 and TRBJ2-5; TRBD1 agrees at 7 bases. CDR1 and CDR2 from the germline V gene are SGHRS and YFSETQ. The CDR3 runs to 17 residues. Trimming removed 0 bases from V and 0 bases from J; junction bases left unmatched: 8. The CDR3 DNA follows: TGCGCCAGCAGCTTGGGCCGTTTTACAGGGGACCAAGAGACCCAGTACTTC. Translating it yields CASSLGRFTGDQETQYF.

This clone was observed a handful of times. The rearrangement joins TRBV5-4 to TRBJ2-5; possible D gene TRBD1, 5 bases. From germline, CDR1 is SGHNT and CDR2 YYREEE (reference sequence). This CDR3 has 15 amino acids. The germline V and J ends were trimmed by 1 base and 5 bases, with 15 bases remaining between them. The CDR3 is CASSLRTQGVETQYF. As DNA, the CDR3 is TGTGCCAGCAGCTTGAGGACCCAAGGGGTGGAGACCCAGTACTTC.

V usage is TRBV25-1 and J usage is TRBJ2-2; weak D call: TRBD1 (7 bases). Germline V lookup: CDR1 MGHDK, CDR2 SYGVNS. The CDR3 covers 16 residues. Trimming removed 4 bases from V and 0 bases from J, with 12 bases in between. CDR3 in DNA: TGTGCCAGCAGTGCCAGGGGGGCCTCGAACACCGGGGAGCTGTTTTTT. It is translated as CASSARGASNTGELFF.